One sample yielded the 6 T cell receptor beta chains listed below, sequenced in a study of T cells in Graves' hyperthyroidism and ophthalmopathy. It was RNA transcripts that yielded the amplified TCR beta CDR3 regions. HTBI primers drove first-round RT-PCR of the TCR CDR3. Using its own MiXCR run on the multiplex PCR reads, TCRdb lists one record per CDR3 protein. The profile shows around 300,000 distinct CDR3 sequences, about 14% of them singletons. The sequenced material came from blood. These receptors originate from a woman in her 30s with Graves' hyperthyroidism that later progressed to Graves' ophthalmopathy.

This clonotype was seen at least ten times. CDR3 loop: CATSDLREGSGYTF. The CDR3 nucleotides read TGTGCCACCAGTGATTTGCGCGAGGGCAGTGGCTACACCTTC. V and J are TRBV24-1 and TRBJ1-2; D is undetermined. V dropped 0 bases and J dropped 7 bases, with 11 bases sitting between them. The germline gives CDR1 KGHDR, CDR2 SFDVKD. The CDR3 length is 14 residues.

This clonotype was counted many times. This chain connects TRBV5-1 to TRBJ2-1; 10 bases match TRBD1. The V gene end was trimmed by 1 base and the J gene end by 7 bases; junction bases not matched to a gene: 2. CDR3 length: 14 residues. Germline lookup yields CDR1 SGHRS and CDR2 YFSETQ. CDR3 DNA: TGCGCCAGCAGCTTGAGACAGGGGGCGAATGAGCAGTTCTTC. Its protein is CASSLRQGANEQFF.

There are many counts of this clonotype. The CDR3 region has the DNA TGTGCCTGGGGGGGACAGGTACGCGAAAAACTGTTTTTT. It yields the protein CAWGGQVREKLFF. The V and J genes are TRBV30 and TRBJ1-4; TRBD1 matches 8 bases. J gave up 8 bases and V 5 bases, and 7 bases lay outside the gene matches. From germline, CDR1 is GTSNPN and CDR2 SVGIG (reference sequence). CDR3 size: 13 residues.

As to this clonotype: One junction end does not reproduce the germline sequence, and a read error may be involved. This chain's CDR3 is CAGSLDSGSYGYTF. Here the CDR3 DNA reads TGCGCCGGCAGCTTGGATAGTGGGAGTTATGGCTACACCTTC. The chain is built from TRBV5-1 and TRBJ1-2; D not certain. Germline CDR1 is SGHRS and CDR2 is YFSETQ. The CDR3 totals 14 residues.

This clonotype came up once. The rearrangement uses TRBV28 and TRBJ2-7; 9 bases are a match to TRBD1. V lost 7 bases, J lost 4 bases, and 11 bases stayed unmatched. The CDR3 has 15 residues. Germline-derived CDR1 and CDR2 are MDHEN and SYDVKM. Written as DNA, the CDR3 is TGTGCCAGCACTAATGGACAGGGGAGAGGGTACGAGCAGTACTTC. This sequence encodes CASTNGQGRGYEQYF.

This clonotype was counted at least ten times. V usage is TRBV7-2 and J usage is TRBJ2-7; the match to TRBD2 covers 9 bases. This CDR3 has 14 residues. The germline CDR1 and CDR2 sequences are SGHTA and FQGNSA. The junction had 5 bases not matched to a gene; V was cut back by 2 bases and J by 6 bases. The CDR3 nucleotides are TGTGCCAGCAGCTTAACATGGCGGGAGGGCGAGCAGTACTTC. Translation gives CASSLTWREGEQYF.